The sequence of this TCR beta chain was determined in a study of shared clonotypes between healthy human individuals. Findings and limits, study-wide: A reduction in generation probabilities was seen for non-shared clonotypes relative to those shared by all four donors.

Only in-frame clones appear in the TCRdb table, and some are missing; sequencing was by immunoSEQ multiplex PCR. The repertoire includes around 340,000 clones, 73% of them detected once, and 10% sits in the top ten. Germline CDR1 is MGHRA and CDR2 is YSYEKL. The length of the CDR3 is 16 residues. Trimming took off 4 bases at V and 7 bases at J, with 19 bases between the two ends. As to this clone: Its antigen is as yet unknown.

The sequenced sample was memory CD4+ T cells sorted from blood. Subset defined: CD45RA-negative fraction. The chain is built from TRBV4-1 and TRBJ1-4; tentatively, D is TRBD1 (6 bases). This sequence originates from a man aged 30 to 45 in good health. The CDR3 sequence: CASSPPRGRGGEKLFF. CDR3 sequence (DNA): TGCGCCAGCAGCCCCCCCCGAGGCAGGGGAGGTGAAAAACTGTTTTTT.